The 24 T cell receptor beta chains presented below share a single source sample, sequenced in a study of T cell repertoires in cytomegalovirus infection. Each CDR3 protein gets one entry after TCRdb re-called the reads with MiXCR. The sample carries approximately 110,000 distinct CDR3 sequences, over 25% recorded once. These receptors lack a known antigen. The source was CD8+ T cells from cultured PBMCs, collected from culture after CMV antigen stimulation. These TCRs come from a human donor in good health (CMV status not recorded). Some clones in this sample may be carry-over from other donors' samples.

The chain employs TRBV4-1 and TRBJ1-5; TRBD1 aligns across 9 bases. The CDR3 has 15 amino acids. Per germline, CDR1 MGHRA and CDR2 YSYEKL. Trimming removed 1 base from V and 6 bases from J; junction bases left unmatched: 4. The CDR3 DNA follows: TGCGCCAGCAGCCAAGCGACAGGGGGGGGTCAGCCCCAGCATTTT. Its protein is CASSQATGGGQPQHF.

J is TRBJ2-1 and V is TRBV4-1; D perhaps matches TRBD2 (6 bases). The V gene lost 0 bases and the J gene lost 10 bases, with 16 bases spanning the gap. The CDR3 totals 15 residues. Germline CDR1 and CDR2: MGHRA and YSYEKL. The CDR3 spells CASSQDIGGAVEQFF. CDR3 nucleotide sequence: TGCGCCAGCAGCCAAGATATTGGCGGGGCGGTCGAGCAGTTCTTC.

The rearrangement links TRBV7-9 to TRBJ1-1; D call uncertain. Trimming stripped 5 bases from V and 0 bases from J, with 13 bases between. The CDR3 consists of 15 residues. The germline gives CDR1 SEHNR, CDR2 FQNEAQ (reference sequence). The DNA of the CDR3 is TGTGCCAGCAGCCCACGGACTCTGATGAACACTGAAGCTTTCTTT. Translation: CASSPRTLMNTEAFF.

The chain has TRBV20-1 and TRBJ2-5; D is possibly TRBD1 or TRBD2 (5 bases each). The CDR3 extends over 15 amino acids. The ends were cut back, 4 bases at V and 3 bases at J, with 18 bases in the middle. Germline values: CDR1 DFQATT, CDR2 SNEGSKA (reference sequence). Here the CDR3 DNA reads TGCAGTGCTAATGTGGAGGATATGGGGGAAGAGACCCAGTACTTC. Its protein product is CSANVEDMGEETQYF.

In its sample, this clonotype was seen a few times. The chain combines TRBV28 with TRBJ2-7; 10 nucleotides agree with TRBD2. The J segment lost 4 bases and the V segment lost 6 bases, leaving 6 bases of the junction unmatched. The CDR3 runs 14 residues. Germline V gives CDR1 MDHEN, CDR2 SYDVKM. The CDR3 protein is CASRIAGGLYEQYF. In DNA, the CDR3 is TGTGCCAGCAGAATAGCGGGGGGATTATACGAGCAGTACTTC.

J is TRBJ1-3 and V is TRBV25-1; no firm D call. CDR3 length: 14 amino acids. Trimming stripped 3 bases from V and 1 base from J, with 7 bases between. Germline-derived CDR1 and CDR2 are MGHDK and SYGVNS. CDR3 region: CASSDPTSGNTIYF. The DNA for the CDR3 is TGTGCCAGCAGTGATCCCACTTCTGGAAACACCATATATTTT.

The V and J genes are TRBV20-1 and TRBJ2-1; 9 nucleotides agree with TRBD1. V shed 6 bases, J shed 7 bases, and the junction held 16 bases outside the gene matches. The germline CDR1 and CDR2 sequences are DFQATT and SNEGSKA (reference sequence). The CDR3 spans 16 residues. The CDR3 protein is CSASAPRDRVWNEQFF. The CDR3 DNA reads as TGCAGTGCCAGCGCCCCTCGGGACAGGGTGTGGAATGAGCAGTTCTTC.

Written as DNA, the CDR3 is TGTGCCAGCAGCCCCGGGACTCGATACGAGCAGTACTTC. This translates into CASSPGTRYEQYF. This chain joins TRBV7-8 and TRBJ2-7; D perhaps matches TRBD2 (6 bases). Trimming took off 5 bases at V and 4 bases at J, with 12 bases between the two ends. Per germline, CDR1 SGHVS and CDR2 FQNEAQ. This CDR3 is 13 amino acids long.

V gene TRBV4-1 combines with J gene TRBJ1-1; a possible D gene is TRBD1 (5 bases). CDR1 is MGHRA, CDR2 YSYEKL, per germline. The CDR3 runs 16 residues. The V and J ends lost 4 bases and 3 bases respectively, with 18 bases between them. The CDR3 loop reads CASSLFGGYGDTEAFF. In DNA, the CDR3 is TGCGCCAGCAGCCTGTTCGGGGGGTACGGGGACACTGAAGCTTTCTTT.

This clonotype was seen repeatedly, ten times or more. The chain is built from TRBV6-1 and TRBJ2-7; D unresolved. Trimming left V 5 bases short and J 1 base short, with 12 bases between. The germline CDR1 and CDR2 sequences are MNHNS and SASEGT. This CDR3 spans 14 amino acids. The CDR3 loop is CASSQPESSYEQYF. The CDR3 nucleotides read TGTGCCAGCAGTCAACCAGAGTCGTCCTACGAGCAGTACTTC.

The chain employs TRBV6-2 or TRBV6-3 and TRBJ1-2; D is unresolved. Germline CDR1 MNHEY, CDR2 SVGEGT. Trimming took off 4 bases at V and 10 bases at J, with 13 bases between the two ends. The CDR3 covers 12 residues. The CDR3 DNA is TGTGCCAGCAGTTTCATCAACAGTGACTACACCTTC. This codes for CASSFINSDYTF.

This clonotype was recorded a few times. This chain connects TRBV4-1 to TRBJ2-2, with D unclear. V lost 5 bases to trimming and J lost 3 bases, with 1 base between them. This CDR3 is built from 11 residues. Germline V lookup: CDR1 MGHRA, CDR2 YSYEKL. CDR3 sequence reads: CASSDTGELFF. CDR3 nucleotides: TGCGCCAGCAGCGACACCGGGGAGCTGTTTTTT.

The chain links TRBV12-3 or TRBV12-4 to TRBJ2-7, with 9 nucleotides matching TRBD1. V was pared by 4 bases and J by 5 bases, with 6 bases of the junction left unmatched. The CDR3 is 14 amino acids. The CDR3 coding sequence is TGTGCCAGCAGTTACGGGACAGGGTATAACGAGCAGTACTTC. The encoded protein is CASSYGTGYNEQYF.

This clonotype occurred many times. This sequence joins TRBV7-9 and TRBJ2-7; D might be TRBD2 (6 bases). Trimming left V 5 bases short and J 0 bases short, with 11 bases between. CDR1 is SEHNR and CDR2 is FQNEAQ in the germline V gene (reference sequence). The CDR3 contains 14 residues. The CDR3 spells CASSTAGSSYEQYF. The CDR3, as DNA: TGTGCCAGCAGCACGGCGGGGAGCTCCTACGAGCAGTACTTC.

A remark on this clonotype: A much more abundant neighbour one base away suggests this may be a read error. J is TRBJ2-7 and V is TRBV4-2, with D hard to call. V lost 0 bases to trimming and J lost 0 bases, with 12 bases between them. The CDR3 sequence is 16 residues long. Looked up from germline, CDR1 is LGHNA and CDR2 is YNFKEQ. CDR3 in DNA: TGTGCCAGCAGCCAAGATCTCATGGGTTTCTCCTACGAGCAGTACTTC. Protein product: CASSQDLMGFSYEQYF.

This clonotype was detected once. The chain uses TRBV5-8 and TRBJ2-5, with 9 bases identical to TRBD1. Trimming cost V 6 bases and J 5 bases; bases outside gene matches: 8. Germline CDR1 SGHTS, CDR2 YDEGEE. This CDR3 is 14 amino acids long. Here the CDR3 DNA reads TGTGCCAGCAACCCGGGACAGGGAGAGGAGACCCAGTACTTC. This encodes CASNPGQGEETQYF.

The chain employs TRBV4-1 and TRBJ2-3; no clear D. V was cut by 0 bases and J by 7 bases, with 17 bases left in between. From germline, CDR1 is MGHRA and CDR2 YSYEKL. The CDR3 is 16 residues long. As DNA, the CDR3 is TGCGCCAGCAGCCAAGATATGGCAGCAAATAAGAATACGCAGTATTTT. As protein: CASSQDMAANKNTQYF.

The V call is TRBV5-4, the J call TRBJ2-7; TRBD1 aligns across 7 bases. V shed 5 bases and J 3 bases; nucleotides not matched to a gene: 5. Germline V gene data show CDR1 as SGHNT and CDR2 as YYREEE (reference sequence). This CDR3 has 13 residues. CDR3 in amino acids: CASRPGQDYEQYF. The CDR3 region has the DNA TGTGCCAGCAGGCCCGGACAGGACTACGAGCAGTACTTC. Filled out from reference TRBV5-4 and TRBJ2-7, the complete variable domain reads ETGVTQSPTHLIKTRGQQVTLRCSSQSGHNTVSWYQQALGQGPQFIFQYYREEENGRGNFPPRFSGLQFPNYSSELNVNALELDDSALYLCASRPGQDYEQYFGPGTRLTVT.

V is TRBV5-6 and J is TRBJ2-1; 10 bases map to TRBD2. This CDR3 comprises 16 residues. From germline, CDR1 is SGHDT and CDR2 YYEEEE. Unmatched junction bases numbered 10, after V lost 3 bases and J lost 7 bases. The CDR3 protein is CASSWGSGGPGNEQFF. For the CDR3, the DNA is TGTGCCAGCAGCTGGGGTAGCGGGGGGCCTGGGAATGAGCAGTTCTTC.

V usage is TRBV28 and J usage is TRBJ1-2; D might be TRBD1 (6 bases). Germline CDR1 MDHEN, CDR2 SYDVKM. The ends were cut back, 10 bases at V and 4 bases at J, with 10 bases in the middle. The CDR3 is 11 residues long. CDR3 in amino acids: CATGQIYGYTF. The CDR3 nucleotides read TGTGCCACCGGACAGATCTATGGCTACACCTTC.

This clonotype was observed a handful of times. This chain joins TRBV10-3 and TRBJ2-2; 7 bases agree with TRBD1. The CDR3 is made up of 14 amino acids. Germline CDR1 is ENHRY and CDR2 is SYGVKD. The V gene end was trimmed by 5 bases and the J gene end by 2 bases; junction bases not matched to a gene: 2. CDR3 nucleotide sequence: TGTGCCATCAGTCGGGACAGTAACACCGGGGAGCTGTTTTTT. Residues: CAISRDSNTGELFF.

The rearrangement joins TRBV4-1 to TRBJ1-4, with 8 bases matching TRBD1. Germline-derived CDR1 and CDR2 are MGHRA and YSYEKL. The CDR3 spans 18 residues. The ends lost 0 bases at V and 0 bases at J; junction bases unmatched: 6. The CDR3 nucleotides read TGCGCCAGCAGCCAAGATAGCAGGGGGCTGGCAACTAATGAAAAACTGTTTTTT. Residues: CASSQDSRGLATNEKLFF.

The chain combines TRBV4-1 with TRBJ2-6, with 7 bases fitting TRBD1. The CDR3 runs to 19 residues. V lost 3 bases, J lost 0 bases, and 11 bases stayed unmatched. Per germline, CDR1 MGHRA and CDR2 YSYEKL. CDR3 nucleotide sequence: TGCGCCAGCAGCCACGGTCCGACAGGGTCCGCCTCTGGGGCCAACGTCCTGACTTTC. It translates to CASSHGPTGSASGANVLTF.

Concerning this clonotype: Compared with germline, one end of the junction differs, possibly owing to a read error. The gene calls are TRBV4-1 and TRBJ2-7; D is perhaps TRBD1 (6 bases). The CDR3 has 16 residues. Germline V lookup: CDR1 MGHRA, CDR2 YSYEKL. CDR3 in DNA: TGTGCCAGCAGCCAAGACAGGTCATCTAGCTCCTACGAGCAGTACTTC. Its translation: CASSQDRSSSSYEQYF.